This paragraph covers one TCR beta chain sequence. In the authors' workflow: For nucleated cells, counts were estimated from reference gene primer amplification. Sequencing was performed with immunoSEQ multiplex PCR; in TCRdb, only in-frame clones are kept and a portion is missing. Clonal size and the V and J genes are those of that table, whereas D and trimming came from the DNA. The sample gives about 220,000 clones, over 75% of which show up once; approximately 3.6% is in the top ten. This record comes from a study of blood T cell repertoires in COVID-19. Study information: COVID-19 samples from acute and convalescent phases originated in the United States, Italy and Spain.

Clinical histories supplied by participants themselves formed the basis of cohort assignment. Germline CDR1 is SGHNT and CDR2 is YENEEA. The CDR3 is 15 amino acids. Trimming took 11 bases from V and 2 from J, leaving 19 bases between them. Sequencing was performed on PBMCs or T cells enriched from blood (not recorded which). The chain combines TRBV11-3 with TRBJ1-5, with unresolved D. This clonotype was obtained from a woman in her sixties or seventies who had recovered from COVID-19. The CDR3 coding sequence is TGTGCCCGGAGCGGGCCGGGAGTTTGCAATCAGCCCCAGCATTTT. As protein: CARSGPGVCNQPQHF.